This entry features one T cell receptor (beta chain) sequence. Its antigen is as yet unknown. Second-dose intervals of approximately 4 or approximately 12 weeks were pooled. TCRdb's table, derived via immunoSEQ multiplex PCR, lists solely in-frame clones and lacks some. Counted here are fewer than 130,000 clones, about 95% occurring once; the ten biggest clones make up about 3%. This sample was taken from a study of T cell responses to AZD1222 COVID-19 vaccine. Study results and limitations: White British donors predominated, females outnumbered males, and clonal diversity was possibly underestimated. At study baseline, merely roughly 6 AZD1222 recipients were seropositive. Spike-wide coverage was observed for vaccine-associated CD4 TCRs, with dominant responses at 160-218 and 743-854.

Germline CDR1 is SGHAT and CDR2 is FQNNGV. V was clipped by 3 bases and J by 6 bases; unmatched bases: 8. The length of the CDR3 is 16 residues. The rearrangement links TRBV11-2 to TRBJ2-2, with 9 bases matching TRBD1. Source: peripheral blood, taken 28 days after the second AZD1222 dose. The sequence was obtained from an adult who received the AZD1222 COVID-19 vaccine. The CDR3 DNA reads as TGTGCCAGCAGCTTCCTCGGACAGGGGAGGTCCGGGGAGCTGTTTTTT. Translated: CASSFLGQGRSGELFF.